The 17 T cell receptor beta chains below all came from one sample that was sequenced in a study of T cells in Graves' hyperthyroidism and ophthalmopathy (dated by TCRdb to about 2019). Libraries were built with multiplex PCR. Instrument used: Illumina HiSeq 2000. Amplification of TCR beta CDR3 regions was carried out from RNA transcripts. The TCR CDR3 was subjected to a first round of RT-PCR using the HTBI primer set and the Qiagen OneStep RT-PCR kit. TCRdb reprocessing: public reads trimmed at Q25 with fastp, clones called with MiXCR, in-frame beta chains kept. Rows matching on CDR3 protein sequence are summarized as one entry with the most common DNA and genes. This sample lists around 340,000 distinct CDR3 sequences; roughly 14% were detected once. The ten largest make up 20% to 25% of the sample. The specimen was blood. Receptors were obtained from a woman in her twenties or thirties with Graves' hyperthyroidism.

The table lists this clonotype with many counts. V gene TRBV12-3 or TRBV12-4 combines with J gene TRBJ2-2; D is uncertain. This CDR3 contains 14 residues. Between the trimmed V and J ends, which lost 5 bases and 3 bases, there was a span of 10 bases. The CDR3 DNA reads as TGTGCCAGCAGTCGGGTCCGGGACACCGGGGAGCTGTTTTTT. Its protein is CASSRVRDTGELFF.

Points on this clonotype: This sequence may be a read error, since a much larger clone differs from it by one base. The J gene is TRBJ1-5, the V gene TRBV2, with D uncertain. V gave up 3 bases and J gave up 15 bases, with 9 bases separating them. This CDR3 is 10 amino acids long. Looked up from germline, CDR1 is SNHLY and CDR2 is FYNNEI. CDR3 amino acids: CASSDDATHF. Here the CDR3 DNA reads TGTGCCAGCAGTGATGATGCGACGCATTTT.

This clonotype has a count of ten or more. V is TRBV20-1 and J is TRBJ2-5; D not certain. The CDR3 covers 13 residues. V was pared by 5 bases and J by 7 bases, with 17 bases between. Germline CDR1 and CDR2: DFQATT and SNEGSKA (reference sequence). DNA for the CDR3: TGCAGTGCTCAAATCGGCCGGACCGGGACCCAGTACTTC. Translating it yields CSAQIGRTGTQYF.

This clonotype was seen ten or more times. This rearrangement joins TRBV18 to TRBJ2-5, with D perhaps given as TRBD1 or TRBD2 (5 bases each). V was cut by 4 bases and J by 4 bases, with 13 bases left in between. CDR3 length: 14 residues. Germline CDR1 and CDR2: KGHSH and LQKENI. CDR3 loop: CASSQRDRVETQYF. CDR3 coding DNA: TGTGCCAGCTCACAACGGGACCGAGTAGAGACCCAGTACTTC.

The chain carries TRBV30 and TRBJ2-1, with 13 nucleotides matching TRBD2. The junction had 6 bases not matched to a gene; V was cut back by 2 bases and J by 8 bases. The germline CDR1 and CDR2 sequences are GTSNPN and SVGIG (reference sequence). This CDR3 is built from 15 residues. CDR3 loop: CAWSSGLAGADEQFF. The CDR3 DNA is TGTGCCTGGAGTAGTGGACTAGCGGGAGCCGATGAGCAGTTCTTC.

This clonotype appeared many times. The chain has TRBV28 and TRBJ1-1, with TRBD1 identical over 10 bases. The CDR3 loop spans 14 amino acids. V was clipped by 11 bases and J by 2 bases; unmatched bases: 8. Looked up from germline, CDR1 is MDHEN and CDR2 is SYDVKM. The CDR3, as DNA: TGTGCCGGAAGGACAGGGGGTACAAACACTGAAGCTTTCTTT. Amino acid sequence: CAGRTGGTNTEAFF. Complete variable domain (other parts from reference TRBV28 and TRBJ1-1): DVKVTQSSRYLVKRTGEKVFLECVQDMDHENMFWYRQDPGLGLRLIYFSYDVKMKEKGDIPEGYSVSREKKERFSLILESASTNQTSMYLCAGRTGGTNTEAFFGQGTRLTVV.

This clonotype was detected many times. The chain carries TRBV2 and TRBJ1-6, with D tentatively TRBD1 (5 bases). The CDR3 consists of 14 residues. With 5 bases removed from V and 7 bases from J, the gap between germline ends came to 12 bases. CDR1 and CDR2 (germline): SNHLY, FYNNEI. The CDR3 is CASSRQGSNSPLHF. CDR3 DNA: TGTGCCAGCAGTAGGCAGGGCTCCAATTCACCCCTCCACTTT.

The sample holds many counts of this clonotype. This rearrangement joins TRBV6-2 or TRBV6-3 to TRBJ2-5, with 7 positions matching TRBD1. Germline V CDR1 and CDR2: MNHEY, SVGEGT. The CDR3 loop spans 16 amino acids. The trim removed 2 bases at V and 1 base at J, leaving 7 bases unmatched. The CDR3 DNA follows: TGTGCCAGCAGTTACATACCAGGGACAGTCCAAGAGACCCAGTACTTC. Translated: CASSYIPGTVQETQYF.

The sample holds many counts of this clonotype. The CDR3 sequence is CSAEGAGANVLTF. The CDR3 nucleotides are TGCAGCGCCGAGGGGGCTGGGGCCAACGTCCTGACTTTC. This sequence joins TRBV20-1 and TRBJ2-6; the D gene is possibly TRBD1 (6 bases). CDR1 and CDR2 from the germline V gene are DFQATT and SNEGSKA (reference sequence). This CDR3 comprises 13 residues.

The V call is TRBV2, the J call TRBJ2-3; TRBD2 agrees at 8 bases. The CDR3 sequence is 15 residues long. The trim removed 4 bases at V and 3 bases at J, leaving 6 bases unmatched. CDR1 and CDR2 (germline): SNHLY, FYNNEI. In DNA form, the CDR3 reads TGTGCCAGCAGTGGACTTAGCGGGACTACAGATACGCAGTATTTT. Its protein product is CASSGLSGTTDTQYF.

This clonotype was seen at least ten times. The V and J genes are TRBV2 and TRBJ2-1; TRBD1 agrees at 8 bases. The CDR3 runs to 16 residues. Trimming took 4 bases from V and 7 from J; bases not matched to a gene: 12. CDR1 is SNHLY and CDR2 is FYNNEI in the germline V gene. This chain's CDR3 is CASSGGQAIKRNEQFF. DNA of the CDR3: TGTGCCAGCAGTGGGGGACAGGCCATCAAAAGGAATGAGCAGTTCTTC.

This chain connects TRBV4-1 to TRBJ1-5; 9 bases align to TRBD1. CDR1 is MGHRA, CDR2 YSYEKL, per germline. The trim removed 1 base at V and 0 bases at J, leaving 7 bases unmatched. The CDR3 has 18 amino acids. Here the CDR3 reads CASSQGDRAPYSNQPQHF. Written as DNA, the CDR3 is TGCGCCAGCAGCCAAGGGGACAGGGCTCCCTATAGCAATCAGCCCCAGCATTTT.

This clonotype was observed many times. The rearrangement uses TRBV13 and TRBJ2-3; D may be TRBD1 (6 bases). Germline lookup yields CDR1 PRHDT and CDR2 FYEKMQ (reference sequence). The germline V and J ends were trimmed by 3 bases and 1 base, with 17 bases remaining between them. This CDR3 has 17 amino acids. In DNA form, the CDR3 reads TGTGCCAGCAGCTTCAATAGGGCAGGGGCCCGCACAGATACGCAGTATTTT. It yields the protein CASSFNRAGARTDTQYF.

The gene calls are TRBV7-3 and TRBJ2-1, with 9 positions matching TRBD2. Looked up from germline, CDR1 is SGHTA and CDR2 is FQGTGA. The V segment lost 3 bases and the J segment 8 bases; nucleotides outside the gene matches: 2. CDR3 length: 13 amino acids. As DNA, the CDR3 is TGTGCCAGCAGCTTTAGCGGGAGCGATGAGCAGTTCTTC. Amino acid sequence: CASSFSGSDEQFF.

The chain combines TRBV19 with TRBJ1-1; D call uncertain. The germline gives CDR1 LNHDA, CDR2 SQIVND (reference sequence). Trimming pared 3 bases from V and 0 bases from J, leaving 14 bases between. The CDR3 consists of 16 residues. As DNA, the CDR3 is TGTGCCAGTAGTATTGGGTTGGGTGGGGTGAACACTGAAGCTTTCTTT. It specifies CASSIGLGGVNTEAFF.

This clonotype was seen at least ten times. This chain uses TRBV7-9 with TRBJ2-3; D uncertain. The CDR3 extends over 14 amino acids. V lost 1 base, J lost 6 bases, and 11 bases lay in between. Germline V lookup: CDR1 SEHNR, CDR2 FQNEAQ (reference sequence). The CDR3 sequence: CASSLVSAPDTQYF. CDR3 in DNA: TGTGCCAGCAGCTTAGTCTCGGCCCCCGATACGCAGTATTTT.

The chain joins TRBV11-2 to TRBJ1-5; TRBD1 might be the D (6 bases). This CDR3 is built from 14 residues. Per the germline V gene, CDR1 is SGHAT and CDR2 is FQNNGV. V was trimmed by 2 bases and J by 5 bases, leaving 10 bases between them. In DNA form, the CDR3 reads TGTGCCAGCAGCTTAAGGGGGGGCTATCAGCCCCAGCATTTT. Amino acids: CASSLRGGYQPQHF.